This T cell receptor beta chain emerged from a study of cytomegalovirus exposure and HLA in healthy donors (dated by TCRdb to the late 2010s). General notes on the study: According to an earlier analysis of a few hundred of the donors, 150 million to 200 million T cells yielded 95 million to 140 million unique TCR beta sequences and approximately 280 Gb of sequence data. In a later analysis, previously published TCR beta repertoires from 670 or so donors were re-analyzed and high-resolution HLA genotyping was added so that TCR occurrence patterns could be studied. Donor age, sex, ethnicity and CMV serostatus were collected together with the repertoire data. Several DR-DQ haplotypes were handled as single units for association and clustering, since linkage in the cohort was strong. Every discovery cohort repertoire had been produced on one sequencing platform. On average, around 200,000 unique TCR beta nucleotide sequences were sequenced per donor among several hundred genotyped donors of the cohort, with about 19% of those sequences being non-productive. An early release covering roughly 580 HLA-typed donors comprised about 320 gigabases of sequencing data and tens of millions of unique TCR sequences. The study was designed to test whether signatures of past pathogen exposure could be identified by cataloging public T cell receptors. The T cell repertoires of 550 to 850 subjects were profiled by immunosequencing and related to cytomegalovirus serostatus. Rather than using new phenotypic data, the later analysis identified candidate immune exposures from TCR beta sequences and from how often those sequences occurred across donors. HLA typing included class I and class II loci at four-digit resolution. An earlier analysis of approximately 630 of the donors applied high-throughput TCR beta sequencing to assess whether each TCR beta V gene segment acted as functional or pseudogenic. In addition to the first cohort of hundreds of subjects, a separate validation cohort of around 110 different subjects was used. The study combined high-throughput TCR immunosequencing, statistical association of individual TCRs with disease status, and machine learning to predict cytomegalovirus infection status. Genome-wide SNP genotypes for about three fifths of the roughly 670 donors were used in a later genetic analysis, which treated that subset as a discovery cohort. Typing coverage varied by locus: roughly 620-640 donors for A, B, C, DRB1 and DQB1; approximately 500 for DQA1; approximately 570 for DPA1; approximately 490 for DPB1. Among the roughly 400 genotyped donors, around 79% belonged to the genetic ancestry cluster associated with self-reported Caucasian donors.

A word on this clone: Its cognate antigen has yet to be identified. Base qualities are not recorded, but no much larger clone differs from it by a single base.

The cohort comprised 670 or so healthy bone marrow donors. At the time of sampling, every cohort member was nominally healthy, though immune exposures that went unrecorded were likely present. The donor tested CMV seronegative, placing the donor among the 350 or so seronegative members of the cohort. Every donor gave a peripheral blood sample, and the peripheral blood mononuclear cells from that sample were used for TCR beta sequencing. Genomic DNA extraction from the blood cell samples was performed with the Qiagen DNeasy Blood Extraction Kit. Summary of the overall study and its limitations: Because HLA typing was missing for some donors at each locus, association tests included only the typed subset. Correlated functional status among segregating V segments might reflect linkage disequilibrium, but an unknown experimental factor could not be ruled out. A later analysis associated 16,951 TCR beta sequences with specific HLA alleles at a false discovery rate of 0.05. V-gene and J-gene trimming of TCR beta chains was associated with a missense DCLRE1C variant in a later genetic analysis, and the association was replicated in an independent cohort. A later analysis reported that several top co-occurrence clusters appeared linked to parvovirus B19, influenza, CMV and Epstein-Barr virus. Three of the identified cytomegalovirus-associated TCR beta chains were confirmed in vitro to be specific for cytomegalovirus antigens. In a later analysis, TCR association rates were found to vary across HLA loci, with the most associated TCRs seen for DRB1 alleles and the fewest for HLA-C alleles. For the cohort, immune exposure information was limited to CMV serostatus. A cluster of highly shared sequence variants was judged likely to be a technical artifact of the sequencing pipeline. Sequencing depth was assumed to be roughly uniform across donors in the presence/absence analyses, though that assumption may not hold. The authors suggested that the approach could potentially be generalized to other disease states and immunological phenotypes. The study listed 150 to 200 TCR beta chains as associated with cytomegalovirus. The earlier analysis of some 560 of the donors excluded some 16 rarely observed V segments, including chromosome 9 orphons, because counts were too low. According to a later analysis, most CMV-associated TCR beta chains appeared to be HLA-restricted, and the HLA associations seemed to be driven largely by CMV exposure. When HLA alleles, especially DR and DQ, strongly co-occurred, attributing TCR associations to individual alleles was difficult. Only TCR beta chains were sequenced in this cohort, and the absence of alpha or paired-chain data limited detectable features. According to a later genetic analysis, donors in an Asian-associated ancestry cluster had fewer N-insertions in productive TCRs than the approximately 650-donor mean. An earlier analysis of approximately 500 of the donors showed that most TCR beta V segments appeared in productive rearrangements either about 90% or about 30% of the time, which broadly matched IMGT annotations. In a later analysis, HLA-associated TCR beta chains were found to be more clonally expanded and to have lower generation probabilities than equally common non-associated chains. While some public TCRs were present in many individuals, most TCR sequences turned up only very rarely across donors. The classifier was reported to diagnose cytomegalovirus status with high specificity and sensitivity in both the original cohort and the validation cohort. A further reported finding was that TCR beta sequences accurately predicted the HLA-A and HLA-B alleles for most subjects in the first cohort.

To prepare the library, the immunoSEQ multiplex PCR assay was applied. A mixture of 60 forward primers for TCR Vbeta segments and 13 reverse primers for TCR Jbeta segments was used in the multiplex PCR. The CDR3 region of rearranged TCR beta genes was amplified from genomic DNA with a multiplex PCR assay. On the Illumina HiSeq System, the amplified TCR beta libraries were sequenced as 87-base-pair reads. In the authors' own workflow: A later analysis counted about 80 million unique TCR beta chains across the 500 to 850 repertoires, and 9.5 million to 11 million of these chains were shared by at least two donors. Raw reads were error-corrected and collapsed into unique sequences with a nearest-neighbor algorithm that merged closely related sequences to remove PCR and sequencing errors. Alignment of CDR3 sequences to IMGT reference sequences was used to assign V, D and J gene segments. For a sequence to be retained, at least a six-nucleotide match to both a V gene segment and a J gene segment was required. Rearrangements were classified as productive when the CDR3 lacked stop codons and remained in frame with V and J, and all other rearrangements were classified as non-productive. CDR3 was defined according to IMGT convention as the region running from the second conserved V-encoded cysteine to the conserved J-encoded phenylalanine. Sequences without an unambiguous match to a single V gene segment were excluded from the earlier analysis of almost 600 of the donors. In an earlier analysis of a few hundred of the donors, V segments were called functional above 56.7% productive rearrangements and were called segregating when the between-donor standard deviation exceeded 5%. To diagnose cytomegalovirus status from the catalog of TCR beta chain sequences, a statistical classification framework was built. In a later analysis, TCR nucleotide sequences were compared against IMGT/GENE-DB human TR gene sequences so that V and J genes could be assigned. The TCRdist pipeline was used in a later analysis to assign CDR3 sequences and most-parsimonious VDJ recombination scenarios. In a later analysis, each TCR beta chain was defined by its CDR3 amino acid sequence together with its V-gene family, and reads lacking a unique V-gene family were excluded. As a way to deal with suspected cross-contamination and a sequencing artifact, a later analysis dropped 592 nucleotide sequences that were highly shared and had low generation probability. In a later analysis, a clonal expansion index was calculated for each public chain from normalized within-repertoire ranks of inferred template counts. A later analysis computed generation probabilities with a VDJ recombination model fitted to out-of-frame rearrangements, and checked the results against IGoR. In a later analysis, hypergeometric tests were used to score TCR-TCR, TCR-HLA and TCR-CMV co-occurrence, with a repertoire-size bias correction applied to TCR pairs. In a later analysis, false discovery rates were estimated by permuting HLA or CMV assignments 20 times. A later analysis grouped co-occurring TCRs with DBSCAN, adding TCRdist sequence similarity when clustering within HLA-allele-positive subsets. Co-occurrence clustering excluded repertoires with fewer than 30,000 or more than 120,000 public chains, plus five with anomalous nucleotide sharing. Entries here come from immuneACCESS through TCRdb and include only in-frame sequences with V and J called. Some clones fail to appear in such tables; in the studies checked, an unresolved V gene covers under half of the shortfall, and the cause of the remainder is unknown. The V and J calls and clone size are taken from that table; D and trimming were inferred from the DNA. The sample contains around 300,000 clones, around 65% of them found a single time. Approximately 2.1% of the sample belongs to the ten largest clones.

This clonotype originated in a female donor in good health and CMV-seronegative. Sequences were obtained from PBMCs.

In nucleotides, the sequence is TGTGCCAGCAGACAGGGATCTCGAGAGACCCAGTACTTC. Translated, this is CASRQGSRETQYF. The chain couples TRBV6-6 to TRBJ2-5; matching of 6 bases hints at TRBD1 as the D gene. V loses 6 bases of germline sequence and J loses 4 bases, and the interval between the two ends is 12 bases. The CDR3, from cysteine to phenylalanine, totals 13 residues. Only the CDR3 region is kept as DNA, spanning 39 bases read in frame from base 1. The germline V gene encodes CDR1 MNHNY and CDR2 SVGAGI (reference sequence).